The sequence of this T cell receptor (beta chain) was determined in a study of T-cell memory formation after mild COVID-19 (TCRdb year 2021). Background for the entire study: Most TCR sequence clusters were specific to one of the two donors. In two donors, T-cell clones that expanded and contracted after mild COVID-19 were followed by sequencing TCRalpha and TCRbeta repertoires longitudinally. The cohort comprised two young, previously healthy adult volunteers, one female and one male.

Ficoll-Paque density gradient centrifugation was used to isolate PBMCs. Study-wide findings and limitations: Contracting CD4+ clones were located mainly in the CM and EM memory subsets, whereas CD8+ clones were found to be enriched in EMRA. The detection of some responding clones in pre-infection memory suggests that pre-existing cross-reactive memory T cells joined the SARS-CoV-2 response. The study included only a couple of mild cases, and larger cohorts that include severe cases with pre-infection samples were judged to be necessary. Balanced CD4/CD8 phenotypes were observed for clones contracting from day 15 to 85, whereas a bias towards CD4+ was observed for a second wave of clones expanding from day 15 to 37. SARS-CoV-2 specificity of the second-wave clones peaking on day 37 was not confirmed.

Data came from an Illumina NovaSeq 6000. TCRalpha and TCRbeta cDNA libraries were built by 5'RACE with constant-segment primers, adding sample barcodes and unique molecular identifiers. RNA was extracted from every sample with Trizol reagent. Amplification of the libraries took two PCR steps, and the second step added a second sample barcode plus Illumina TruSeq adapters. Sequencing of libraries was performed on an Illumina NovaSeq with 2 x 150 bp paired-end reads. The authors' pipeline ran thus. With migec v1.2.7, reads were demultiplexed and then collapsed into UMI-guided consensus sequences. Using mixcr v2.1.11, the UMI consensuses were aligned to TRA and TRB V and J templates and assembled into clonotypes. Expanded or contracted clonotypes were those called significant by both edgeR and NoisET, with noise models trained on biological replicates. For edgeR calls, the cutoffs were a false discovery rate-adjusted p below 0.01 and a log2 fold-change threshold of 1. As an exploratory analysis of dynamics, PCA with hierarchical clustering was applied to max-normalized trajectories of the 1000 most abundant clonotypes. Separately sequenced CD4+ and CD8+ repertoires were used to assign the CD4 or CD8 phenotype of responding clones. The public sequencing data were trimmed at Q25 with fastp and processed into clonotypes with MiXCR by TCRdb, which kept only in-frame beta chains. Records with the same CDR3 protein are collapsed into one entry carrying the most frequent genes and DNA. These V and J calls are TCRdb output, not the study's own analysis. Counted in this sample were about 430,000 distinct CDR3 sequences; approximately 24% of them appeared once. The ten largest clones capture 8.8% of the sample.

Note on this clonotype: The target of this receptor is not known. Base qualities are not recorded, but no much larger clone differs from it by a single base.

The sequence derives from an adult woman who had mild COVID-19 (a few samples of this study predate the infection). The sample titles of this study are shuffled in the database, so cell type and time point are left out; the donor was told from shared clones. Sequencing was carried out using PBMCs or a T cell subset sorted from them (not recorded which).

The DNA sequence is as follows: TGCGCCAGCAGCTTGAACCCGGGACAGGGTTTGAATTCACCCCTCCACTTT. Its protein reads: CASSLNPGQGLNSPLHF. This chain joins TRBV5-1 to TRBJ1-6; 9 bases in the junction line up with TRBD1. CDR1 and CDR2 were assigned from the germline V gene as SGHRS and YFSETQ. At the junction V is shortened by 1 base and J by 7 bases; bases outside the gene matches: 9. The CDR3 numbers 17 residues from cysteine through phenylalanine. Just the 51-base CDR3 DNA is kept, in frame starting at base 1.